Following are 25 T cell receptor beta chains from one sample sequenced in a study of neurological immune-mediated disorders. One entry per CDR3 protein, called by TCRdb with MiXCR from the 5' RACE reads. This table has 35,000 to 55,000 distinct CDR3 sequences, about 6% appearing once. Material: CD4+ T cells from blood. All receptors come from a woman aged 40 to 50 in good health.

This clonotype was seen a handful of times. The V and J genes are TRBV5-1 and TRBJ2-7; D may match TRBD1 or TRBD2 (5 bases each). Germline CDR1 and CDR2: SGHRS and YFSETQ. Trimming shortened V by 5 bases and J by 4 bases, and 16 bases separated the two germline ends. The CDR3 is 14 amino acids. In DNA, the CDR3 is TGCGCCAGCAGGCTCCGGGACGGTCAATACGAGCAGTACTTC. It translates to CASRLRDGQYEQYF.

This clonotype was observed at least ten times. The rearrangement joins TRBV15 to TRBJ1-2; D is unclear. CDR1 is LNHNV, CDR2 YYDKDF, per germline (reference sequence). The ends were cut back, 2 bases at V and 4 bases at J, with 11 bases in the middle. This CDR3 contains 14 residues. CDR3: CATSRSSSGYGYTF. The CDR3 DNA follows: TGTGCCACCAGCAGAAGCTCTTCCGGCTATGGCTACACCTTC.

This clonotype was seen ten or more times. This rearrangement joins TRBV28 to TRBJ2-1, with 9 nucleotides matching TRBD1. This CDR3 comprises 15 residues. Germline trimming cut 3 bases from V and 4 bases from J; bases unmatched to any gene: 4. CDR1 and CDR2 from the germline V gene are MDHEN and SYDVKM. The CDR3 coding sequence is TGTGCCAGCAGTTTCCCGGGACAGGGATACAATGAGCAGTTCTTC. Translated, it gives CASSFPGQGYNEQFF.

In its sample, this clonotype ranks as medium-sized. The chain uses TRBV29-1 and TRBJ2-1; TRBD2 aligns across 8 bases. Germline V gene sequence: CDR1 SQVTM, CDR2 ANQGSEA. V shed 7 bases and J 5 bases; nucleotides not matched to a gene: 13. This CDR3 region has 15 residues. The CDR3 DNA reads as TGCAGCGCCAAAACCCAGGGACTAGGTCACAATGAGCAGTTCTTC. Its protein is CSAKTQGLGHNEQFF.

This clonotype was picked up many times. CDR3 DNA: TGTGCCATCAGTGGGAAACCCGGGACAGTGGCTAACTATGGCTACACCTTC. It translates to CAISGKPGTVANYGYTF. V gene TRBV10-3 combines with J gene TRBJ1-2; 7 positions match TRBD1. Germline V gene lookup returns CDR1 ENHRY and CDR2 SYGVKD. The CDR3 covers 17 residues. With 4 bases clipped from V and 0 bases from J, the junction kept 11 bases outside the gene matches.

The table lists this clonotype with many counts. The chain links TRBV15 to TRBJ2-6; no definite D call. The germline V gene encodes CDR1 LNHNV and CDR2 YYDKDF (reference sequence). V lost 0 bases and J 1 base, leaving 7 bases between the germline ends. The CDR3 is 16 amino acids. CDR3 region: CATSRDRTSGANVLTF. The CDR3 DNA is TGTGCCACCAGCAGAGATAGGACGTCTGGGGCCAACGTCCTGACTTTC.

The table lists this clonotype with many counts. V is TRBV3-1 and J is TRBJ1-1; unclear D gene. CDR3 length equals 14 residues. In germline, CDR1 is LGHDT, CDR2 YNNKEL (reference sequence). Trimming left V 1 base short and J 10 bases short, with 16 bases between. CDR3 amino acids: CASSQVGGPIPAFF. In DNA, the CDR3 is TGTGCCAGCAGCCAAGTGGGAGGGCCAATACCAGCTTTCTTT.

In this sample, this clonotype turned up many times. V and J are TRBV28 and TRBJ2-7; D is perhaps TRBD1 (5 bases). Deletions cut 8 bases from V and 3 bases from J, with 23 bases between. The CDR3 sequence is 16 residues long. From germline, CDR1 is MDHEN and CDR2 SYDVKM. CDR3 loop: CASGRLDTPGYYEQYF. The CDR3 DNA reads TGTGCCAGCGGACGATTGGACACCCCCGGTTACTACGAGCAGTACTTC.

This clonotype was detected many times. The V gene is TRBV5-1, the J gene TRBJ1-1; 10 nucleotides line up with TRBD1. This CDR3 is built from 15 residues. V was clipped by 4 bases and J by 4 bases; unmatched bases: 7. Germline values: CDR1 SGHRS, CDR2 YFSETQ. The CDR3 DNA reads TGCGCCAGCAGCCAGGAGACAGGGGGCAGCACTGAAGCTTTCTTT. This sequence encodes CASSQETGGSTEAFF.

This clonotype has a count of ten or more. V and J are TRBV5-6 and TRBJ2-3; 9 nucleotides agree with TRBD1. There are 15 residues in the CDR3. Unmatched junction bases numbered 7, after V lost 4 bases and J lost 4 bases. Germline loops: CDR1 SGHDT, CDR2 YYEEEE. CDR3 nucleotide sequence: TGTGCCAGCAGCGAGGACGACAGGGGGGCAGATACGCAGTATTTT. Encoded protein: CASSEDDRGADTQYF. Using reference TRBV5-6 and TRBJ2-3 for the parts outside the CDR3, the full variable domain is DAGVTQSPTHLIKTRGQQVTLRCSPKSGHDTVSWYQQALGQGPQFIFQYYEEEERQRGNFPDRFSGHQFPNYSSELNVNALLLGDSALYLCASSEDDRGADTQYFGPGTRLTVL.

This clonotype was found many times. This sequence joins TRBV20-1 and TRBJ2-1; D possibly corresponds to TRBD2 (5 bases). Per germline, CDR1 DFQATT and CDR2 SNEGSKA (reference sequence). V shed 6 bases and J shed 1 base, with 13 bases lying between them. The CDR3 has 14 residues. This CDR3 reads CSAVSRTSYNEQFF. DNA for the CDR3: TGCAGTGCCGTATCGCGGACTTCCTACAATGAGCAGTTCTTC.

This clonotype is medium-sized. V and J are TRBV11-3 and TRBJ2-3, with 11 positions matching TRBD2. Trimming removed 5 bases from V and 4 bases from J; junction bases left unmatched: 8. This CDR3 spans 16 amino acids. The germline V gene has CDR1 SGHNT and CDR2 YENEEA. The CDR3: CASSELAGDAPDTQYF. The CDR3, as DNA: TGTGCCAGCAGCGAACTAGCGGGAGATGCCCCAGATACGCAGTATTTT.

This clonotype was recorded many times. The J gene is TRBJ1-2, the V gene TRBV29-1, with 8 bases fitting TRBD1. The CDR3 extends over 12 amino acids. The junction had 1 base not matched to a gene; V was cut back by 6 bases and J by 1 base. Looked up from germline, CDR1 is SQVTM and CDR2 is ANQGSEA. CDR3 in amino acids: CSVGQGNYGYTF. The DNA of the CDR3 is TGCAGCGTCGGACAGGGTAACTATGGCTACACCTTC. The full variable domain, its missing parts supplied by reference TRBV29-1 and TRBJ1-2, is SAVISQKPSRDICQRGTSLTIQCQVDSQVTMMFWYRQQPGQSLTLIATANQGSEATYESGFVIDKFPISRPNLTFSTLTVSNMSPEDSSIYLCSVGQGNYGYTFGSGTRLTVV.

In this sample, this clonotype turned up many times. This chain uses TRBV28 with TRBJ1-4, with D possibly TRBD1 on 5 matching bases. CDR1 is MDHEN and CDR2 is SYDVKM in the germline V gene. This CDR3 spans 15 amino acids. V lost 3 bases and J lost 8, with 16 bases in between. The DNA for the CDR3 is TGTGCCAGCAGTTTCCCGGGGGGTGGTGGCGAAAAACTGTTTTTT. Residues: CASSFPGGGGEKLFF.

In this sample, this clonotype turned up many times. The chain couples TRBV20-1 to TRBJ1-1, with 12 bases aligning to TRBD1. CDR3 length: 15 residues. V lost 0 bases and J lost 7; bases outside the gene matches: 6. The germline V gene encodes CDR1 DFQATT and CDR2 SNEGSKA (reference sequence). The DNA for the CDR3 is TGCAGTGCTAGAGACCCCGGGACAGGGGGCCTTGAAGCTTTCTTT. It translates to CSARDPGTGGLEAFF.

In its sample, this clonotype was seen many times. This chain uses TRBV30 with TRBJ2-1, with TRBD2 identical over 10 bases. V shed 6 bases, J shed 9 bases, and the junction held 8 bases outside the gene matches. Germline values: CDR1 GTSNPN, CDR2 SVGIG (reference sequence). This CDR3 spans 13 amino acids. The CDR3 bases are TGTGCCTGCACCCCTAGCGGGAGTATTGAGCAGTTCTTC. It yields the protein CACTPSGSIEQFF.

In its sample, this clonotype was seen many times. This chain links TRBV7-2 with TRBJ1-2, with no clear D. Germline values: CDR1 SGHTA, CDR2 FQGNSA. The CDR3 extends over 13 amino acids. Trimming stripped 1 base from V and 2 bases from J, with 5 bases between. The CDR3 coding sequence is TGTGCCAGCAGCTTAGTTCAGAACTATGGCTACACCTTC. It specifies CASSLVQNYGYTF.

This clonotype was seen ten or more times. The chain joins TRBV4-1 to TRBJ2-1; D might be TRBD2 (5 bases). The length of the CDR3 is 17 residues. Per the germline V gene, CDR1 is MGHRA and CDR2 is YSYEKL. Between the trimmed V and J ends, which lost 0 bases and 6 bases, there was a span of 18 bases. The CDR3 is CASSQDKVRGPGNEQFF. CDR3 nucleotide sequence: TGCGCCAGCAGCCAAGATAAGGTACGAGGGCCGGGCAATGAGCAGTTCTTC.

This clonotype was found many times. The chain links TRBV20-1 to TRBJ2-2, with D perhaps being TRBD1 or TRBD2 (5 bases each). V was trimmed by 0 bases and J by 0 bases, leaving 5 bases between them. Germline CDR1 reads DFQATT; CDR2 reads SNEGSKA (reference sequence). This CDR3 comprises 14 residues. The CDR3 coding sequence is TGCAGTGCTAGAGAGGGGGCGAACACCGGGGAGCTGTTTTTT. Amino acids: CSAREGANTGELFF.

This clonotype was recorded at least ten times. This chain joins TRBV14 and TRBJ1-1; D is uncertain. The CDR3 sequence is 14 residues long. V was shortened by 0 bases and J by 3 bases, with 8 bases between the two germline ends. CDR1 and CDR2 from the germline V gene are SGHDN and FVKESK. The chain's CDR3 is CASSQDYGDTEAFF. CDR3 in DNA: TGTGCCAGCAGCCAAGATTATGGCGACACTGAAGCTTTCTTT.

This clonotype was counted many times. The gene calls are TRBV11-2 and TRBJ2-7; 7 bases agree with TRBD1. With 1 base clipped from V and 4 bases from J, the junction kept 4 bases outside the gene matches. Per the germline V gene, CDR1 is SGHAT and CDR2 is FQNNGV. The CDR3 is 14 residues long. For the CDR3, the DNA is TGTGCCAGCAGCTTAGTTTTACAGGGGTACGAGCAGTACTTC. It specifies CASSLVLQGYEQYF.

This clonotype has at least ten counts. The rearrangement joins TRBV28 to TRBJ2-1, with 9 nucleotides matching TRBD2. CDR1 is MDHEN, CDR2 SYDVKM, per germline. The CDR3 is 16 residues long. The V gene end was trimmed by 2 bases and the J gene end by 9 bases; junction bases not matched to a gene: 11. This CDR3 reads CASSLRAAGGRGEQFF. The CDR3 DNA reads TGTGCCAGCAGTTTAAGGGCGGCGGGAGGGCGGGGTGAGCAGTTCTTC.

V and J are TRBV5-1 and TRBJ2-3; 7 nucleotides match TRBD1. The germline CDR1 and CDR2 sequences are SGHRS and YFSETQ. The CDR3 consists of 15 residues. V dropped 5 bases and J dropped 14; count of bases not matched to a gene: 20. The DNA for the CDR3 is TGCGCCAGCAGTTACGGACAGGTGGGGACAGATACTCGGTATTTT. As protein: CASSYGQVGTDTRYF.

The chain joins TRBV12-3 or TRBV12-4 to TRBJ2-5; maybe TRBD2 (5 bases). The CDR3 is 13 amino acids. The V end was cut by 9 bases, the J end by 5 bases, with 16 bases between. The CDR3 DNA reads as TGTGCCAGTTCCCTAGCTTCTTCGGAGACCCAGTACTTC. It yields the protein CASSLASSETQYF.

This clonotype came up many times. The V and J genes are TRBV7-2 and TRBJ1-4; the D gene is possibly TRBD1 (6 bases). The CDR3 sequence is 15 residues long. V was cut by 0 bases and J by 4 bases, with 9 bases left in between. In germline, CDR1 is SGHTA, CDR2 FQGNSA. The CDR3 sequence is CASSLATGINEKLFF. CDR3 DNA: TGTGCCAGCAGCTTAGCCACAGGGATTAATGAAAAACTGTTTTTT.